Listed below are T cell receptor beta chains from one sample, sequenced in a study of T cell changes during pregnancy in multiple sclerosis. The data were produced by immunoSEQ multiplex PCR, yet TCRdb's version contains in-frame clones alone and is incomplete. The data show about 69,000 clones, more than 85% seen once. The sequencing used peripheral blood, collected before pregnancy. Every receptor here comes from a female donor with multiple sclerosis, enrolled in a pregnancy study. The CDR3 runs from the conserved cysteine through the conserved F or W. Fields, in order: D gene, clone size, J gene, V gene, CDR3 DNA, CDR3 protein. D genes are given only for firm matches. Size is stated for part of the rows, as once, few or many counts, or as a class when the clone is expanded.

d_call: .; clone_size: once; j_call: TRBJ2-5; v_call: TRBV15; cdr3_nt: TGTGCCACCAGCAGAGATGGGGGGTTACAAGAGACCCAGTACTTC; cdr3_aa: CATSRDGGLQETQYF
d_call: .; clone_size: .; j_call: TRBJ2-7; v_call: TRBV4-3; cdr3_nt: TGCGCCAGCAGCCAAGATTGGGCAGGGGCGAACTACGAGCAGTACTTC; cdr3_aa: CASSQDWAGANYEQYF
d_call: TRBD1; clone_size: once; j_call: TRBJ1-6; v_call: TRBV5-1; cdr3_nt: TGCGCCAGCAGCCCCGACAGGGGGAACTCACCCCTCCACTTT; cdr3_aa: CASSPDRGNSPLHF
d_call: .; clone_size: once; j_call: TRBJ2-3; v_call: TRBV18; cdr3_nt: TGTGCCAGCTCGGGCAGCCTGAGCACAGATACGCAGTATTTT; cdr3_aa: CASSGSLSTDTQYF
d_call: .; clone_size: .; j_call: TRBJ1-3; v_call: TRBV30; cdr3_nt: TGTGCCTGGAGCTATTCATCTGGAAACACCATATATTTT; cdr3_aa: CAWSYSSGNTIYF
d_call: .; clone_size: .; j_call: TRBJ1-2; v_call: TRBV6-6; cdr3_nt: TGTGCCAGCAGTTCAGCTAAGGCAGGGCGAGATGGCTACACCTTC; cdr3_aa: CASSSAKAGRDGYTF
d_call: .; clone_size: .; j_call: TRBJ1-2; v_call: TRBV11-1; cdr3_nt: TGTGCCAGCAGCACAATCCGGACAACCGTCTATGGCTACACCTTC; cdr3_aa: CASSTIRTTVYGYTF
d_call: TRBD1; clone_size: .; j_call: TRBJ2-2; v_call: TRBV19; cdr3_nt: TGTGCCAGTAGAAGGGACAGGGGGCCCCCCGGGGAGCTGTTTTTT; cdr3_aa: CASRRDRGPPGELFF
d_call: TRBD1; clone_size: .; j_call: TRBJ1-1; v_call: TRBV7-9; cdr3_nt: TGTGCCAGCAGCCCGGGACAGGGCTGGACTGAAGCTTTCTTT; cdr3_aa: CASSPGQGWTEAFF
d_call: TRBD2; clone_size: .; j_call: TRBJ2-1; v_call: TRBV4-1; cdr3_nt: TGCGCCAGCAGCCAAGAGCCGGGACTAGAGGTCGACAATGAGCAGTTCTTC; cdr3_aa: CASSQEPGLEVDNEQFF
d_call: .; clone_size: .; j_call: TRBJ2-5; v_call: TRBV2; cdr3_nt: TGTGCCAGCAGTTGGACTCCTACCGCAGTAAGGGAGGAGACCCAGTACTTC; cdr3_aa: CASSWTPTAVREETQYF
d_call: TRBD1; clone_size: .; j_call: TRBJ2-2; v_call: TRBV7-2; cdr3_nt: TGTGCCAGCAGCTTCCGGGACAGGGGCACCGGGGAGCTGTTTTTT; cdr3_aa: CASSFRDRGTGELFF
d_call: TRBD1; clone_size: .; j_call: TRBJ1-2; v_call: TRBV6-5; cdr3_nt: TGTGCCGCTCGCCCCGGACAGGACGGAAGATATGGCTACACCTTC; cdr3_aa: CAARPGQDGRYGYTF
d_call: TRBD1; clone_size: .; j_call: TRBJ1-2; v_call: TRBV25-1; cdr3_nt: TGTGCCAGCTCAGCCCCTCCGGGACAGGGCATTCGCGGCTACACCTTC; cdr3_aa: CASSAPPGQGIRGYTF
d_call: TRBD1; clone_size: once; j_call: TRBJ1-2; v_call: TRBV30; cdr3_nt: TGTGCCTGGAGCGGACAGGGCTATGGCTACACCTTC; cdr3_aa: CAWSGQGYGYTF
d_call: .; clone_size: .; j_call: TRBJ1-3; v_call: TRBV9; cdr3_nt: TGTGCCAGCAGCGTAGGGGGGACAAGCTCTGGAAACACCATATATTTT; cdr3_aa: CASSVGGTSSGNTIYF
d_call: .; clone_size: .; j_call: TRBJ1-6; v_call: TRBV7-2; cdr3_nt: TGTGCCAGCAGCTTAGCACGAGGCGGATCACCCCTCCACTTT; cdr3_aa: CASSLARGGSPLHF
d_call: TRBD2; clone_size: .; j_call: TRBJ2-1; v_call: TRBV5-6; cdr3_nt: TGTGCCAGCAGCTTGCGGGCTAGCGGGCAGTACAATGAGCAGTTCTTC; cdr3_aa: CASSLRASGQYNEQFF
d_call: .; clone_size: .; j_call: TRBJ2-5; v_call: TRBV7-2; cdr3_nt: TGTGCCAGCAGCTTAGAGTTTGTGGGCCAGACCCAGTACTTC; cdr3_aa: CASSLEFVGQTQYF
d_call: TRBD2; clone_size: few; j_call: TRBJ2-3; v_call: TRBV5-1; cdr3_nt: TGCGCCAGCAGCCCCCCCTCGGGTAGCGGGGCTAGCACAGATACGCAGTATTTT; cdr3_aa: CASSPPSGSGASTDTQYF
d_call: .; clone_size: few; j_call: TRBJ2-1; v_call: TRBV5-6; cdr3_nt: TGTGCCAGCAGCGCCTTAGATGAGCAGTTCTTC; cdr3_aa: CASSALDEQFF
d_call: .; clone_size: .; j_call: TRBJ1-2; v_call: TRBV10-1; cdr3_nt: TGCGCCAGCAGTGATGCCCAGGGGACCGGTGGCTACACCTTC; cdr3_aa: CASSDAQGTGGYTF
d_call: .; clone_size: .; j_call: TRBJ1-2; v_call: TRBV6-6; cdr3_nt: TGTGCCAGCAGTTACGGAGGGACCAACTATGGCTACACCTTC; cdr3_aa: CASSYGGTNYGYTF
d_call: .; clone_size: few; j_call: TRBJ1-1; v_call: TRBV2; cdr3_nt: TGTGCCAGCATTCCGGGGTGGGCCACTGAAGCTTTCTTT; cdr3_aa: CASIPGWATEAFF
d_call: .; clone_size: .; j_call: TRBJ2-7; v_call: TRBV25-1; cdr3_nt: TGTGCCAGCAGTGAATTTCCGGCGGGCTACGAGCAGTACTTC; cdr3_aa: CASSEFPAGYEQYF
d_call: TRBD1; clone_size: .; j_call: TRBJ2-1; v_call: TRBV19; cdr3_nt: TGTGCCATTTCCCCCGGGACAGGGGATCGGAATGAGCAGTTCTTC; cdr3_aa: CAISPGTGDRNEQFF
d_call: TRBD1; clone_size: .; j_call: TRBJ1-4; v_call: TRBV7-8; cdr3_nt: TGTGCCAGCAGCCAATTCGGGACAGCTGCAACTAATGAAAAACTGTTTTTT; cdr3_aa: CASSQFGTAATNEKLFF
d_call: .; clone_size: .; j_call: TRBJ2-1; v_call: TRBV6-6; cdr3_nt: TGTGCCAGCAGATCCGGGGTCAGGGGCCTTAACAATGAGCAGTTCTTC; cdr3_aa: CASRSGVRGLNNEQFF
d_call: .; clone_size: .; j_call: TRBJ2-3; v_call: TRBV30; cdr3_nt: TGTGCCTGGAGTGCAGGGGTAGATACGCAGTATTTT; cdr3_aa: CAWSAGVDTQYF
d_call: .; clone_size: .; j_call: TRBJ2-1; v_call: TRBV6-1; cdr3_nt: TGTGCCAGCAGTGAGGGGGCCTGGGAGCAGTTCTTC; cdr3_aa: CASSEGAWEQFF
d_call: .; clone_size: .; j_call: TRBJ1-4; v_call: TRBV5-1; cdr3_nt: TGCGCCAGCAGCGCTGACAGTGAAAAACTGTTTTTT; cdr3_aa: CASSADSEKLFF
d_call: TRBD2; clone_size: .; j_call: TRBJ2-7; v_call: TRBV7-9; cdr3_nt: TGTGCCAGCAGCTTAGAACTAGCGGGAGCCTACGAGCAGTACTTC; cdr3_aa: CASSLELAGAYEQYF
d_call: .; clone_size: few; j_call: TRBJ2-1; v_call: TRBV2; cdr3_nt: TGTGCCAGCAGTCGGGACTTCGGCAATGAGCAGTTCTTC; cdr3_aa: CASSRDFGNEQFF
d_call: TRBD2; clone_size: .; j_call: TRBJ2-1; v_call: TRBV4-2; cdr3_nt: TGTGCCAGCAGCCAAGCTGCGGGAGAGTACAATGAGCAGTTCTTC; cdr3_aa: CASSQAAGEYNEQFF
d_call: .; clone_size: .; j_call: TRBJ2-1; v_call: TRBV19; cdr3_nt: TGTGCCAGTAGTAATCGTCTCAATGAGCAGTTCTTC; cdr3_aa: CASSNRLNEQFF
d_call: TRBD1; clone_size: once; j_call: TRBJ2-1; v_call: TRBV7-2; cdr3_nt: TGTGCCAGCAGCTCTATGACAGGGGTGAGGGATGAGCAGTTCTTC; cdr3_aa: CASSSMTGVRDEQFF
d_call: TRBD1; clone_size: .; j_call: TRBJ2-1; v_call: TRBV19; cdr3_nt: TGTGCCAGTAGCGCTCCTCGTGGACAGGGGGGTGAGCAGTTCTTC; cdr3_aa: CASSAPRGQGGEQFF
d_call: TRBD1; clone_size: .; j_call: TRBJ2-2; v_call: TRBV30; cdr3_nt: TGTGCCTGGGGACAGGGGGTCGGCGGGGAGCTGTTTTTT; cdr3_aa: CAWGQGVGGELFF
d_call: TRBD1; clone_size: .; j_call: TRBJ1-4; v_call: TRBV5-1; cdr3_nt: TGCGCCAGCAGCCCGGGGCAGGGGGCGACTGAAAAACTGTTTTTT; cdr3_aa: CASSPGQGATEKLFF
d_call: TRBD1; clone_size: .; j_call: TRBJ1-5; v_call: TRBV19; cdr3_nt: TGTGCCAGTAGTATTCTATGGGACAGCTATCAGCCCCAGCATTTT; cdr3_aa: CASSILWDSYQPQHF
d_call: .; clone_size: .; j_call: TRBJ1-2; v_call: TRBV18; cdr3_nt: TGTGCCAGCTCACCATCTGGGCAGGGCAATGGCTACACCTTC; cdr3_aa: CASSPSGQGNGYTF
d_call: .; clone_size: .; j_call: TRBJ2-3; v_call: TRBV30; cdr3_nt: TGTGCCTGGAGCATCAGGGTAGGAACAGATACGCAGTATTTT; cdr3_aa: CAWSIRVGTDTQYF
d_call: TRBD2; clone_size: .; j_call: TRBJ2-5; v_call: TRBV11-3; cdr3_nt: TGTGCCAGCAGCTTAGGGGCGGCTAGCGGGAGTTCGGAGACCCAGTACTTC; cdr3_aa: CASSLGAASGSSETQYF
d_call: TRBD1; clone_size: .; j_call: TRBJ1-1; v_call: TRBV6-5; cdr3_nt: TGTGCCAGCAGGCTGGGGACAGGGGAGTGGACTGAAGCTTTCTTT; cdr3_aa: CASRLGTGEWTEAFF
d_call: .; clone_size: .; j_call: TRBJ2-1; v_call: TRBV30; cdr3_nt: TGTGCCTGGAGTGTACTATATGGCAATGAGCAGTTCTTC; cdr3_aa: CAWSVLYGNEQFF
d_call: .; clone_size: .; j_call: TRBJ2-7; v_call: TRBV6-1; cdr3_nt: TGTGCCAGCAGTGGGCAGGGCTCCTACGAGCAGTACTTC; cdr3_aa: CASSGQGSYEQYF
d_call: TRBD1; clone_size: .; j_call: TRBJ1-1; v_call: TRBV6-5; cdr3_nt: TGTGCCAGCACGTCAGGGGGCGCGGGTAACACTGAAGCTTTCTTT; cdr3_aa: CASTSGGAGNTEAFF
d_call: TRBD2; clone_size: once; j_call: TRBJ2-1; v_call: TRBV30; cdr3_nt: TGTGCCTGCTCCAGAGTCGGGACTAGCGGGATTGAGCAGTTCTTC; cdr3_aa: CACSRVGTSGIEQFF
d_call: .; clone_size: .; j_call: TRBJ1-3; v_call: TRBV2; cdr3_nt: TGTGCCAGCAAGGTGGAGGCGAGCTCTGGAAACACCATATATTTT; cdr3_aa: CASKVEASSGNTIYF